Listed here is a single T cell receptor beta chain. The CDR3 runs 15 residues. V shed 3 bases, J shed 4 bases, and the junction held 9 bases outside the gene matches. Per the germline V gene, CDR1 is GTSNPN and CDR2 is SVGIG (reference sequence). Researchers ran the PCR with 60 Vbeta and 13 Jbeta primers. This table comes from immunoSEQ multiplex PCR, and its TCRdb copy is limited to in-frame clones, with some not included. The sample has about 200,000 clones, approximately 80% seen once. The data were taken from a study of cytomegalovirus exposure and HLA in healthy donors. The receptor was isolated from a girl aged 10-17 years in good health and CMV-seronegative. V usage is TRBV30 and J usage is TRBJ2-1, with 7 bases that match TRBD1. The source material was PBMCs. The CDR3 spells CAWRQGWDSYNEQFF. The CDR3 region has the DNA TGTGCCTGGAGGCAGGGGTGGGACAGTTACAATGAGCAGTTCTTC.